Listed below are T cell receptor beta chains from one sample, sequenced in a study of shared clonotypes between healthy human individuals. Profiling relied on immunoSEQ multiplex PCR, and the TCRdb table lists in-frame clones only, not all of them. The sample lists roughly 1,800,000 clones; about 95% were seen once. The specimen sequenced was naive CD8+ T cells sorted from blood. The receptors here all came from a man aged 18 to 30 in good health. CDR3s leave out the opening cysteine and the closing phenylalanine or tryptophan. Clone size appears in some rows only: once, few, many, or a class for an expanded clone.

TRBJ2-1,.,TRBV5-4,ASSLAIAANEQF
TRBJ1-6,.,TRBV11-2,ASSGAGPGSPLH
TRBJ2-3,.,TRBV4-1,ASSQEGAGTQY
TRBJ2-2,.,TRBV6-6,ASSTSGTGTGELF
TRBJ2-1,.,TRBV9,ASSDKGQGYDEQF
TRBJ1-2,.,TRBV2,ASSEYSSGSGAMVGYT
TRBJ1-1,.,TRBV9,ASSVEGSDTEAF
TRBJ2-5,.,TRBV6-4,ASSGSDLAGKETQY
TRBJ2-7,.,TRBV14,ASSRTAQSYEQY
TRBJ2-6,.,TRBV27,ASSLGGGANVLT
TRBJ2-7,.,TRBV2,ATLSDRTYEQY
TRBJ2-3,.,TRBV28,ASSLMGLNPGAQY
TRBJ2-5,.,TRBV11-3,ASSLDLGTSGRAVQETQY
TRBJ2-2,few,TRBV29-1,SVEDLRTGVKSGELF
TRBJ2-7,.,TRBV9,ASSVGQGAFGEQY
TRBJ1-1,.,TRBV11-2,ASSLSWERMNTEAF
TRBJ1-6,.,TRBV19,ASSRFPGQEYNSPLH
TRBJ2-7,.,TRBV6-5,ASSYRGQGVYEQY
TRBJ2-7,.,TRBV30,AWSVDREQY
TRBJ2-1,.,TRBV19,ASSIGWNNEQF
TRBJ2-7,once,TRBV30,AWSVSSYEQY
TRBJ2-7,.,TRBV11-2,ASSSLYEQY
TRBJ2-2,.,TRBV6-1,ASSASSGELF
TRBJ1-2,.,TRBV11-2,ASSFWGLSGTGLDGYT
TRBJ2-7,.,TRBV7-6,ASSRASSYEQY
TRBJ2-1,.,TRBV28,ASSLGGGANEQF
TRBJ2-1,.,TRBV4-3,ASSQDLAVYNEQF
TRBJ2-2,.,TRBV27,ASTLAGARTGELF
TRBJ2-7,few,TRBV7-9,ASSYRVGYEQY
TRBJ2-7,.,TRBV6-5,ASSLDRGHEQY
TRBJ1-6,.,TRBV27,ASRDGLYNSPLH
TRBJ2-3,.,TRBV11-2,ASSVAGTSGSTSTDTQY
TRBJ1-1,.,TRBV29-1,SVEAVLNTEAF
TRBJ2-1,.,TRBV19,ASSMDRTYNEQF
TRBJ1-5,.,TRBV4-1,ASSQETGVNQPQH
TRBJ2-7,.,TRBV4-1,ASSPPGDACQY
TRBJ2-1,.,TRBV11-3,ASSLGLAGTYNEQF
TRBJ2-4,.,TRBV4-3,ASSQDSVGIAKNIQY
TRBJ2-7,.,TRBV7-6,ASSLVQESYEQY
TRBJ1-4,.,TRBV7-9,ASSGGTEDNEKLF
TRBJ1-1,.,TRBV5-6,ASSLVVNTEAF
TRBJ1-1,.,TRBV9,ASSAQGAAGTEAF
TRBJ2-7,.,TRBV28,ASSLYGASYEQY
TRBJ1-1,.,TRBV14,ASSQDQTHAGSAF
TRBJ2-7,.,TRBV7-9,ASSVEYEQY
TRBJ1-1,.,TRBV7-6,ASSLEAGAMNTEAF
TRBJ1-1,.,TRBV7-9,ASSLEEGTEAF
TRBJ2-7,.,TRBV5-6,ASSLEGSGLLKQY
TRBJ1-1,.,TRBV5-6,ASSGDRENEAF
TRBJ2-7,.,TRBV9,ASSVSGGSSYEQY